This T cell receptor beta chain derives from a study of cytotoxic CD8 clonotypes in ibrutinib-treated CLL. This table comes from immunoSEQ multiplex PCR, and its TCRdb copy is limited to in-frame clones, with some not included. The sample shows 330,000 or so clones, under 70% of them seen only once. V lost 7 bases to trimming and J lost 6 bases, with 13 bases between them. CDR1 is ENHRY, CDR2 SYGVKD, per germline. The CDR3 consists of 12 residues. This clone has more than one count but fewer than ten. This specimen consisted of PBMCs, obtained after 36 months of ibrutinib treatment. The J gene is TRBJ2-7, the V gene TRBV10-3, with a tentative D call TRBD2 (6 bases). The TCR sequence derives from a human donor with chronic lymphocytic leukemia. For the CDR3, the DNA is TGTGCCATCAAGGGCGGAGCGGGCGAGCAGTACTTC. As protein: CAIKGGAGEQYF.